A single sample gave rise to the 9 T cell receptor beta chains below, sequenced in a study of blood T cell repertoires in COVID-19. Sequencing was performed with immunoSEQ multiplex PCR; in TCRdb, only in-frame clones are kept and a portion is missing. The sample lists 65,000 to 90,000 clones, around 91% occurring once. Input material: peripheral blood. Receptors were obtained from a human donor in a cohort sampled during active COVID-19.

The rearrangement links TRBV11-3 to TRBJ2-1; TRBD2 matches at 12 bases. This CDR3 comprises 16 residues. Germline V gives CDR1 SGHNT, CDR2 YENEEA. V lost 2 bases and J lost 1; bases outside the gene matches: 0. As DNA, the CDR3 is TGTGCCAGCAGCTTAACTAGCGGGGGGTCCTACAATGAGCAGTTCTTC. It encodes CASSLTSGGSYNEQFF.

The V gene is TRBV3-1 (or the pseudogene TRBV3-2), the J gene TRBJ2-5; D may be TRBD2 (7 bases). The CDR3 is 15 amino acids. The ends were cut back, 2 bases at V and 6 bases at J, with 16 bases in the middle. The germline V gene has CDR1 LGHDT and CDR2 YNNKEL (reference sequence). Here the CDR3 reads CASSQFSGGGQTQYF. The CDR3 DNA is TGTGCCAGCAGCCAATTCTCGGGGGGCGGGCAGACCCAGTACTTC.

The gene calls are TRBV15 and TRBJ2-7; TRBD1 aligns across 7 bases. The V and J ends lost 5 bases and 7 bases, in that order; junction bases with no gene match: 14. Germline lookup yields CDR1 LNHNV and CDR2 YYDKDF (reference sequence). There are 15 residues in the CDR3. The CDR3 DNA is TGTGCCACCAGCGGAAACAGGGGCAGTTCTGGGGAGCAGTACTTC. Translating gives CATSGNRGSSGEQYF.

The chain employs TRBV2 and TRBJ1-4; no definite D call. The CDR3 length is 13 residues. Germline V gene data show CDR1 as SNHLY and CDR2 as FYNNEI. The V and J ends lost 7 bases and 6 bases respectively, with 12 bases between them. The CDR3 spells CASIASIYEKLFF. The CDR3, as DNA: TGTGCCAGCATTGCGAGTATATATGAAAAACTGTTTTTT.

The genes are TRBV11-2 and TRBJ1-6; 8 bases map to TRBD1. The CDR3 is 16 residues long. Germline V gene sequence: CDR1 SGHAT, CDR2 FQNNGV. The junction had 11 bases not matched to a gene; V was cut back by 5 bases and J by 8 bases. The chain's CDR3 is CASSPETGVIDSPLHF. In DNA, the CDR3 is TGTGCCAGCAGCCCAGAGACAGGGGTGATTGATTCACCCCTCCACTTT.

The J gene is TRBJ2-7, the V gene TRBV7-2, with 9 bases fitting TRBD1. Trimming at V came to 4 bases and at J to 0 bases, leaving 7 bases not matched to a gene. In germline, CDR1 is SGHTA, CDR2 FQGNSA. The CDR3 has 16 amino acids. The CDR3 here is CASSSAAGQGSYEQYF. CDR3 bases: TGTGCCAGCAGCTCTGCGGCGGGACAGGGCTCCTACGAGCAGTACTTC.

The chain couples TRBV24-1 to TRBJ1-3; D not resolved. The V and J ends lost 0 bases and 3 bases respectively, with 5 bases between them. Germline-derived CDR1 and CDR2 are KGHDR and SFDVKD. This CDR3 is 14 amino acids long. Here the CDR3 DNA reads TGTGCCACCAGTGATTTGGTCCTTGGAAACACCATATATTTT. This codes for CATSDLVLGNTIYF.

The chain has TRBV4-1 and TRBJ2-4, with TRBD1 matching over 7 bases. The V gene end was trimmed by 1 base and the J gene end by 5 bases; junction bases not matched to a gene: 8. Germline CDR1 is MGHRA and CDR2 is YSYEKL. The CDR3 is made up of 16 amino acids. The CDR3 loop is CASSQVQGGMQNIQYF. In nucleotides, the CDR3 is TGCGCCAGCAGCCAAGTTCAAGGGGGCATGCAAAACATTCAGTACTTC.

This clone was counted only a few times. The chain is built from TRBV7-2 and TRBJ2-3, with D perhaps matching TRBD2 (7 bases). The CDR3 is made up of 17 amino acids. Germline-derived CDR1 and CDR2 are SGHTA and FQGNSA. V gave up 5 bases and J gave up 2 bases, with 20 bases separating them. CDR3 DNA: TGTGCCAGCAGCCACTTGGTTGCGGGGGCCCACACAGATACGCAGTATTTT. Amino acids: CASSHLVAGAHTDTQYF.